This paragraph reports one TCR beta chain. The antigen is not known. PCR primers comprised 60 Vbeta and 13 Jbeta primers. Assay: immunoSEQ multiplex PCR; the TCRdb copy retains only in-frame clones and omits some. This sample carries approximately 150,000 clones, roughly 66% of them seen once, and the ten largest clones take 6.5%. Germline loops: CDR1 SGHVS, CDR2 FQNEAQ. The V segment lost 2 bases and the J segment 4 bases; nucleotides outside the gene matches: 13. This CDR3 is built from 17 residues. The data are from a study of cytomegalovirus exposure and HLA in healthy donors. Study-level findings and limits: In an earlier analysis, about 87% or about 30%: the productive usage of most TCR beta V segments.

This chain uses TRBV7-8 with TRBJ1-2; TRBD1 matches at 7 bases. The sample taken for sequencing was PBMCs. The clonotype comes from an older woman in good health and CMV-seronegative. The CDR3 here is CASSLQPAGTAVYGYTF. DNA of the CDR3: TGTGCCAGCAGCTTACAGCCCGCCGGGACAGCCGTCTATGGCTACACCTTC.